This T cell receptor (beta chain) comes out of a study of T cell repertoires in cytomegalovirus infection. Overall study findings and caveats: HLA-C-restricted TCR beta clonotypes specific for CMV led the ex vivo response. The cumulative frequency of public TCR beta families distinguished individuals who carried CMV together with the relevant HLA.

A single record per CDR3 protein comes from TCRdb applying MiXCR to the reads. The top ten hold roughly 8% of the sample, which has hundreds of thousands of distinct CDR3 sequences, less than 25% seen once. Regarding this clonotype: The target antigen is unknown.

The CDR3 is 13 amino acids. V was trimmed by 2 bases and J by 2 bases, leaving 6 bases between them. Germline CDR1 reads MGHDK; CDR2 reads SYGVNS. The sequence came from a human donor in good health (CMV status not recorded). Some clones in this sample may be carry-over from other donors' samples. Sequencing used CD8+ T cells from PBMCs. The chain uses TRBV25-1 and TRBJ2-5; D gene uncertain. For the CDR3, the DNA is TGTGCCAGCAGTGAAACGAGTCAAGAGACCCAGTACTTC. It translates to CASSETSQETQYF.